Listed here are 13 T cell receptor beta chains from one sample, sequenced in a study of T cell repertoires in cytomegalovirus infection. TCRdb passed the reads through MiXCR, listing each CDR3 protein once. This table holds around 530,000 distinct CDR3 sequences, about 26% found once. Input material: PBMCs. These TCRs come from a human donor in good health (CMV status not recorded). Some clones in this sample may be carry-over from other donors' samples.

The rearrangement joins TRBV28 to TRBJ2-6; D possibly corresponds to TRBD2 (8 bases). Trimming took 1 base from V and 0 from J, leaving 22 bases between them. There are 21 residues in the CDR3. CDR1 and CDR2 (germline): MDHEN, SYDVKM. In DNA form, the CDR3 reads TGTGCCAGCAGTTTATCAAGTCTCGGGAGGGGGCGAACCTCTGGGGCCAACGTCCTGACTTTC. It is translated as CASSLSSLGRGRTSGANVLTF.

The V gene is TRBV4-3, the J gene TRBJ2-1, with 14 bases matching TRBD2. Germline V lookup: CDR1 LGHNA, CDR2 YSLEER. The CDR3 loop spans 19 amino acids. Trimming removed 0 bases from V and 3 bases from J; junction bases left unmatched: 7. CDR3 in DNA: TGCGCCAGCAGCCAAGATTTGCACGGGACTAGCGGGAGCTACAATGAGCAGTTCTTC. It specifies CASSQDLHGTSGSYNEQFF.

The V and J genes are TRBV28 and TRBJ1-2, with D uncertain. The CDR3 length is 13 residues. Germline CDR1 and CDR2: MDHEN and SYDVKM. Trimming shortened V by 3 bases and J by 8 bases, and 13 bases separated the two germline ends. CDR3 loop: CASSLGPASGYTF. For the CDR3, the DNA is TGTGCCAGCAGTTTGGGTCCCGCCAGCGGCTACACCTTC.

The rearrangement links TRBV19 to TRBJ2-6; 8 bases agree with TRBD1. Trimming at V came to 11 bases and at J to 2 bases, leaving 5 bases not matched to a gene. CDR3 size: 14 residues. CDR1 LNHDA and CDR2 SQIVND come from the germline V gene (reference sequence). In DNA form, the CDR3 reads TGTGCCGCCCAGGGGGCTCCTGGGGCCAACGTCCTGACTTTC. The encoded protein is CAAQGAPGANVLTF.

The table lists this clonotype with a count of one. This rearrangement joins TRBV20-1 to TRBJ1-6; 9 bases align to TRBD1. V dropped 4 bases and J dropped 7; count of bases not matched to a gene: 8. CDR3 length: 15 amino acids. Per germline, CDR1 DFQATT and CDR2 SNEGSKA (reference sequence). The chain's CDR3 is CSAKRLQGANSPLHF. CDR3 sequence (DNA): TGCAGTGCTAAGAGGTTACAGGGGGCAAATTCACCCCTCCACTTT.

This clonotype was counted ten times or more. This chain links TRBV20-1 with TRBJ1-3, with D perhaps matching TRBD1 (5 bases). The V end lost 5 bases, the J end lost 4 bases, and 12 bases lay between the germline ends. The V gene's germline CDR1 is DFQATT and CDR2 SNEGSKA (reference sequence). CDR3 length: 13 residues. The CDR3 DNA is TGCAGTGCTCCCCGGACACAAGGAAACACCATATATTTT. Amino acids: CSAPRTQGNTIYF.

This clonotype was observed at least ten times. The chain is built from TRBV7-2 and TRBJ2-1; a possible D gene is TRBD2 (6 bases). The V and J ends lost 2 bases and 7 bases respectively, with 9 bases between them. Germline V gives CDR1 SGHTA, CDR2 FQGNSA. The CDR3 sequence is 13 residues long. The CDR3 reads CASSLRGSNEQFF. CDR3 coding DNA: TGTGCCAGCAGCTTACGGGGGAGTAATGAGCAGTTCTTC.

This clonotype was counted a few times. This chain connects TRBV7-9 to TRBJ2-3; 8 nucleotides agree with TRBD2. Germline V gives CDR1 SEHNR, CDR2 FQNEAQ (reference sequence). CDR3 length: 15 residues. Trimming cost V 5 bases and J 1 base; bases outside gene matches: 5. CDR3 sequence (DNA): TGTGCCAGCAGCCCCTCGGGGGGGGGCACAGATACGCAGTATTTT. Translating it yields CASSPSGGGTDTQYF. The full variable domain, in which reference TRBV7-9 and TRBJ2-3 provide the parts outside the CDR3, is DTGVSQNPRHKITKRGQNVTFRCDPISEHNRLYWYRQTLGQGPEFLTYFQNEAQLEKSRLLSDRFSAERPKGSFSTLEIQRTEQGDSAMYLCASSPSGGGTDTQYFGPGTRLTVL.

The CDR3 coding sequence is TGTGCCAGCAGCGTAGGTAGCGGGAGCTCCTACGAGCAGTACTTC. This translates into CASSVGSGSSYEQYF. The chain employs TRBV9 and TRBJ2-7, with 9 bases identical to TRBD2. CDR3 size: 15 residues. Germline V gene data show CDR1 as SGDLS and CDR2 as YYNGEE. The junction had 1 base not matched to a gene; V was cut back by 0 bases and J by 0 bases.

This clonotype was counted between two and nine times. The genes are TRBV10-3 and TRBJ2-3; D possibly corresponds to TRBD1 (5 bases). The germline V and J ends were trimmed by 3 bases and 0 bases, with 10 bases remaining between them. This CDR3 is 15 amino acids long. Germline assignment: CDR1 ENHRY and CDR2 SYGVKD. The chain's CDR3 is CAISDRTTSTDTQYF. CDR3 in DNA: TGTGCCATCAGTGACCGGACAACAAGCACAGATACGCAGTATTTT.

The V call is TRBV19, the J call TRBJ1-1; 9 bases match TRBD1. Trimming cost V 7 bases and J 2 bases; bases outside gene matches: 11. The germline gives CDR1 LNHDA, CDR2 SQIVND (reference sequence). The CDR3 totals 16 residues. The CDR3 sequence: CASNTPGQGRNTEAFF. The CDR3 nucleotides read TGTGCCAGTAATACCCCGGGACAGGGCCGTAACACTGAAGCTTTCTTT. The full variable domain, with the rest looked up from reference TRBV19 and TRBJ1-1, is DGGITQSPKYLFRKEGQNVTLSCEQNLNHDAMYWYRQDPGQGLRLIYYSQIVNDFQKGDIAEGYSVSREKKESFPLTVTSAQKNPTAFYLCASNTPGQGRNTEAFFGQGTRLTVV.

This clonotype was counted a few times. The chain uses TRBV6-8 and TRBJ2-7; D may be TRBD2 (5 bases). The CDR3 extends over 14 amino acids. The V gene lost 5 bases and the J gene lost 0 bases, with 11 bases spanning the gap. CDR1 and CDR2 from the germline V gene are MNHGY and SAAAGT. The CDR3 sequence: CASSATGNSYEQYF. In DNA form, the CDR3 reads TGTGCCAGCAGTGCCACCGGGAACTCCTACGAGCAGTACTTC.

The CDR3 loop reads CASSEGTRNPYEQYF. The CDR3 region has the DNA TGTGCCAGCAGCGAAGGGACTAGGAACCCCTACGAGCAGTACTTC. The genes are TRBV6-2 or TRBV6-3 and TRBJ2-7; 8 bases map to TRBD2. The CDR3 loop spans 15 amino acids. CDR1 and CDR2 (germline): MNHEY, SVGEGT. V was clipped by 6 bases and J by 2 bases; unmatched bases: 9.